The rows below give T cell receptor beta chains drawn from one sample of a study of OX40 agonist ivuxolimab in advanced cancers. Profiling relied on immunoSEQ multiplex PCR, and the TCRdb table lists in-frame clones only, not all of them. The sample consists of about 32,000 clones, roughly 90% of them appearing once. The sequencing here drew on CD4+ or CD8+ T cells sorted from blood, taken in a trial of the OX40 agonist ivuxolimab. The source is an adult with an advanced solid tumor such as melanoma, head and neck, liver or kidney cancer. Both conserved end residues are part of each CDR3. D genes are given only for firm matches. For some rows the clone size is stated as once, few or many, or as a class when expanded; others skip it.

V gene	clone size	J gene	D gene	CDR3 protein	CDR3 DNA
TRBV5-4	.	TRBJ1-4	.	CASSLSPGGEKLFF	TGTGCCAGCAGCTTGAGCCCCGGGGGTGAAAAACTGTTTTTT
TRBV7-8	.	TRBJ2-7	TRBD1	CASVRQGASHYEQYF	TGTGCCAGCGTCCGACAGGGGGCTTCCCACTACGAGCAGTACTTC
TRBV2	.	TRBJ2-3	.	CASSGLYTDTQYF	TGTGCCAGCAGTGGCCTCTACACAGATACGCAGTATTTT
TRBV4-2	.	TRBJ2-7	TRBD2	CASSQENSGTSYEQYF	TGTGCCAGCAGCCAAGAAAATAGCGGGACCTCCTACGAGCAGTACTTC
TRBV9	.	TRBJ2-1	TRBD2	CASSVVVSGVNEQFF	TGTGCCAGCAGCGTAGTGGTTAGCGGGGTGAATGAGCAGTTCTTC
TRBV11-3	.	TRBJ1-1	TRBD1	CASSTQGGTEAFF	TGTGCCAGCAGCACCCAGGGGGGCACTGAAGCTTTCTTT
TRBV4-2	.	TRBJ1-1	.	CASSQDSREGTEAFF	TGTGCCAGCAGCCAAGATTCCAGGGAAGGCACTGAAGCTTTCTTT
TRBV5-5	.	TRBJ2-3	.	CASSLGLSLDTDTQYF	TGTGCCAGCAGCTTGGGGCTTAGCCTAGACACAGATACGCAGTATTTT
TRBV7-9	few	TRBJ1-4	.	CASRRTNEKLFF	TGTGCCAGCCGGAGGACTAATGAAAAACTGTTTTTT
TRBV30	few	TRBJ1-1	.	CAWAGATEAFF	TGTGCCTGGGCGGGTGCCACTGAAGCTTTCTTT
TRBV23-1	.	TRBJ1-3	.	CASSQSGRGGSGNTIYF	TGCGCCAGCAGTCAATCGGGGAGGGGTGGGTCTGGAAACACCATATATTTT
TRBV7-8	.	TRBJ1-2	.	CASSHGQNLYGYTF	TGTGCCAGCAGCCACGGACAGAACCTCTATGGCTACACCTTC
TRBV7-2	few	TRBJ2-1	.	CASSLAGYSNEQFF	TGTGCCAGCAGCTTAGCTGGCTATTCGAATGAGCAGTTCTTC
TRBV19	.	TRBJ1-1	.	CASRYPDTNTEAFF	TGTGCCAGTCGGTATCCGGACACGAACACTGAAGCTTTCTTT
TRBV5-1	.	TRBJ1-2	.	CASSLAGPYYGYTF	TGCGCCAGCAGCTTGGCAGGACCCTACTATGGCTACACCTTC
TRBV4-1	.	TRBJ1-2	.	CASSQPGTVNYGYTF	TGCGCCAGCAGCCAACCCGGGACTGTCAACTATGGCTACACCTTC
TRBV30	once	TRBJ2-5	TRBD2	CAWSDSGGETQYF	TGTGCCTGGAGTGATAGCGGGGGGGAGACCCAGTACTTC
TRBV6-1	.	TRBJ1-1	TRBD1	CASSRQGVAEAFF	TGTGCCAGCAGCCGACAGGGAGTCGCTGAAGCTTTCTTT
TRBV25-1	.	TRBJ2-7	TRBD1	CASSSGTGSYEQYF	TGTGCCAGCTCGAGTGGGACAGGGTCCTACGAGCAGTACTTC
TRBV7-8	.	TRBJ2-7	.	CASSLDLEGVYSYEQYF	TGTGCCAGCAGCTTAGATTTGGAGGGGGTCTACTCCTACGAGCAGTACTTC
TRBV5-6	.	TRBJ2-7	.	CASSSDGAYEQYF	TGTGCCAGCAGCTCGGACGGTGCCTACGAGCAGTACTTC
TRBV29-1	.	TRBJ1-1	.	CSVESNAEAFF	TGCAGCGTTGAAAGTAACGCTGAAGCTTTCTTT
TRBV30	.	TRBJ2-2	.	CAWSPGTNTGELFF	TGTGCCTGGAGTCCGGGGACAAACACCGGGGAGCTGTTTTTT
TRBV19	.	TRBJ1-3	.	CASTWDTYYPGNTIYF	TGTGCCAGTACCTGGGACACGTACTATCCTGGAAACACCATATATTTT